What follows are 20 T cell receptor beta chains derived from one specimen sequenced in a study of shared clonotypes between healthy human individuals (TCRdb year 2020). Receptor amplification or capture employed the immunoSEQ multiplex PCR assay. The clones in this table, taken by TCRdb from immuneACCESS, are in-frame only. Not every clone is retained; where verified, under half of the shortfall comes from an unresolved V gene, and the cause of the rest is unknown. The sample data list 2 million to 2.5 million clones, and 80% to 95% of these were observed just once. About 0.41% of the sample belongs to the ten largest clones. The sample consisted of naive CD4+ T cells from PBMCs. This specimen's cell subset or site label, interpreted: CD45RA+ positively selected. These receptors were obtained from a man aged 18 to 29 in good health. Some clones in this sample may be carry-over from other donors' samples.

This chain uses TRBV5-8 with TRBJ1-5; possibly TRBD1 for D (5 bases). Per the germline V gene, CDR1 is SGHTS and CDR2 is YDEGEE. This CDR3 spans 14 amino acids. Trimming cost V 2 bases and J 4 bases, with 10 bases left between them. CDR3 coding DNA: TGTGCCAGCAGCTTACATACAGGTAATCAGCCCCAGCATTTT. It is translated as CASSLHTGNQPQHF.

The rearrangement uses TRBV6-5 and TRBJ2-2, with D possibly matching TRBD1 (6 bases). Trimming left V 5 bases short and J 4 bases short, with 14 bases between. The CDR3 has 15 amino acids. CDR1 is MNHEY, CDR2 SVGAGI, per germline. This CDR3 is CASSPRTAATGELFF. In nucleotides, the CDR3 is TGTGCCAGCAGTCCGAGGACAGCGGCCACCGGGGAGCTGTTTTTT.

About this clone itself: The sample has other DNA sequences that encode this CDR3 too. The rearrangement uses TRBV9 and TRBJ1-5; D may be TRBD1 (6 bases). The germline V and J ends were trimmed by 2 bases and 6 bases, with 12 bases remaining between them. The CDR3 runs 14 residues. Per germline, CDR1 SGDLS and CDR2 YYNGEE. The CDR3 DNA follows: TGTGCCAGCAGCGTCGGGGGCTTGGGTCAGCCCCAGCATTTT. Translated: CASSVGGLGQPQHF.

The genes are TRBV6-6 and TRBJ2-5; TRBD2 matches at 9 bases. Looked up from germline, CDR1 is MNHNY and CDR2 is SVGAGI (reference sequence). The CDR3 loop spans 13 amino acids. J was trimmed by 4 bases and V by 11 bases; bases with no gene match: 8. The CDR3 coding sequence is TGTGCCGCCGCCGTACTAGCGGGAGAGACCCAGTACTTC. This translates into CAAAVLAGETQYF.

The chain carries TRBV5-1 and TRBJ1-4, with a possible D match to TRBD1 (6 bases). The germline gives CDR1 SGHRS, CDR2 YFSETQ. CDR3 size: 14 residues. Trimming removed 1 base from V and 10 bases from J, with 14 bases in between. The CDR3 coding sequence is TGCGCCAGCAGCTTGATACAGGGAGGGGGAAAACTGTTTTTT. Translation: CASSLIQGGGKLFF. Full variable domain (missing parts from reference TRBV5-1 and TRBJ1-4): KAGVTQTPRYLIKTRGQQVTLSCSPISGHRSVSWYQQTPGQGLQFLFEYFSETQRNKGNFPGRFSGRQFSNSRSEMNVSTLELGDSALYLCASSLIQGGGKLFFGSGTQLSVL.

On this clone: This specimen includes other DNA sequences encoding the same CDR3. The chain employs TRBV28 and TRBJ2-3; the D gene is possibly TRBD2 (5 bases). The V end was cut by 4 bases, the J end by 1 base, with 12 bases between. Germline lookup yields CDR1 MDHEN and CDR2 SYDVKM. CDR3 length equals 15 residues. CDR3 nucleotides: TGTGCCAGCAGTTCCGGCGCGGAGGGCACAGATACGCAGTATTTT. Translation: CASSSGAEGTDTQYF.

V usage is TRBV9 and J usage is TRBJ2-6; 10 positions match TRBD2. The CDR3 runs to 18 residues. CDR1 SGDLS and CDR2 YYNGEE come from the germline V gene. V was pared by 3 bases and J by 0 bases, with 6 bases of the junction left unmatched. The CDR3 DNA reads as TGTGCCAGCAGCGCGGTAGCGGGAGGACTCTCTGGGGCCAACGTCCTGACTTTC. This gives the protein CASSAVAGGLSGANVLTF.

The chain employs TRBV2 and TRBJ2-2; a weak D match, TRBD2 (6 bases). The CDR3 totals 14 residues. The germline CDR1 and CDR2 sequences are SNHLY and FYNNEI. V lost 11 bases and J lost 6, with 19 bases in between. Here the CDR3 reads CAQSREVGAGELFF. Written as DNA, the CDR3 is TGTGCCCAGAGCAGGGAGGTGGGGGCCGGGGAGCTGTTTTTT.

The CDR3 spells CASSLVHRGSGANVLTF. As DNA, the CDR3 is TGTGCCAGCAGTTTAGTTCACAGGGGCTCTGGGGCCAACGTCCTGACTTTC. The genes are TRBV28 and TRBJ2-6; 7 nucleotides align to TRBD1. Trimming removed 2 bases from V and 0 bases from J; junction bases left unmatched: 4. This CDR3 contains 17 residues. CDR1 and CDR2 from the germline V gene are MDHEN and SYDVKM.

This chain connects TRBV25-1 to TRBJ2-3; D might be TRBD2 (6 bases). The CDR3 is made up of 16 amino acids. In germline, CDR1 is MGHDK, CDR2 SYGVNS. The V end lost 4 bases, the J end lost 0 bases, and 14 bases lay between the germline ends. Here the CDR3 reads CASSVSEGRSTDTQYF. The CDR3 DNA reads TGTGCCAGCAGTGTCTCGGAAGGGAGGAGCACAGATACGCAGTATTTT.

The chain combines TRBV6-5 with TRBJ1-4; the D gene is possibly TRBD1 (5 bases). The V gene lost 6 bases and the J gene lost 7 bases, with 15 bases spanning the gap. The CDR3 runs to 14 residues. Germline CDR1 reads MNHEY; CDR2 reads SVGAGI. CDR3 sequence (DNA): TGTGCCAGCAGCCCCCACGCCGGGGGTGAAAAACTGTTTTTT. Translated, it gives CASSPHAGGEKLFF.

The CDR3 nucleotides read TGTGCCAGCAGTCGAGGACTATCGGCCGATACGCAGTATTTT. Protein product: CASSRGLSADTQYF. This chain uses TRBV6-5 with TRBJ2-3; tentative D call: TRBD2 (6 bases). Germline-derived CDR1 and CDR2 are MNHEY and SVGAGI. CDR3 length equals 14 residues. With 5 bases removed from V and 6 bases from J, the gap between germline ends came to 15 bases.

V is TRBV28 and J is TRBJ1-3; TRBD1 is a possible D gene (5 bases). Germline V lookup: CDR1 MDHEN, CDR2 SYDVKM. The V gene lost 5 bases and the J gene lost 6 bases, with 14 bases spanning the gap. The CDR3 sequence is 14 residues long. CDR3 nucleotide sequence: TGTGCCAGCAGTCGGGGGGGAGCGGAAAACACCATATATTTT. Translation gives CASSRGGAENTIYF.

As DNA, the CDR3 is TGTGCCAGCAGCCAAGAGCGATGGGCGGCCCTACGCGAGCAGTACTTC. This gives the protein CASSQERWAALREQYF. The rearrangement links TRBV4-2 to TRBJ2-7; D is undetermined. The germline V and J ends were trimmed by 0 bases and 6 bases, with 18 bases remaining between them. The germline V gene encodes CDR1 LGHNA and CDR2 YNFKEQ. The CDR3 extends over 16 amino acids.

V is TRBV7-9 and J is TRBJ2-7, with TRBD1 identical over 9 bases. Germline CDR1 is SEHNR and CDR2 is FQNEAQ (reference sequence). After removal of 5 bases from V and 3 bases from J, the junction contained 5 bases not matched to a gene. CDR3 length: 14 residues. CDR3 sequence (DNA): TGTGCCAGCAGCCCACCGGGACAGGGCTACGAGCAGTACTTC. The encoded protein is CASSPPGQGYEQYF.

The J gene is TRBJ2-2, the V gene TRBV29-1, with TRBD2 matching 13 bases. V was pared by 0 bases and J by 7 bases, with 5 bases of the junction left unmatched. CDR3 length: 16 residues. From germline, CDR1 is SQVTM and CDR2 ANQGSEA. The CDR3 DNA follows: TGCAGCGTTGAAGATCTGGGACTAGCGGGAAACGGGGAGCTGTTTTTT. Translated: CSVEDLGLAGNGELFF.

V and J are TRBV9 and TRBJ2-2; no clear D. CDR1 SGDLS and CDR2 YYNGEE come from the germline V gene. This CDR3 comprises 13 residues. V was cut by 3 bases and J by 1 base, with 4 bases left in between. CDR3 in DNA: TGTGCCAGCAGCGAGCTGAACACCGGGGAGCTGTTTTTT. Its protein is CASSELNTGELFF.

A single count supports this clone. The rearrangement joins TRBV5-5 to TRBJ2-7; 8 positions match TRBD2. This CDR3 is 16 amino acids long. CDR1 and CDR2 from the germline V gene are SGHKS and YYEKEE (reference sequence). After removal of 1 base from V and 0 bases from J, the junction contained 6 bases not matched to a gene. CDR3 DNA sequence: TGTGCCAGCAGCTTGTACCTAACTAGCGGCTCCTACGAGCAGTACTTC. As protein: CASSLYLTSGSYEQYF.

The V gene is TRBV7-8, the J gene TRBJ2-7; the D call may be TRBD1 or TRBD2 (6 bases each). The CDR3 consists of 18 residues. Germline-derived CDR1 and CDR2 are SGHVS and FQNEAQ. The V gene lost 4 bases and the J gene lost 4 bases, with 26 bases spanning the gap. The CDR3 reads CASSSHRDGGLFSYEQYF. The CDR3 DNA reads TGTGCCAGCAGCTCCCACCGAGATGGGGGGCTTTTCTCGTACGAGCAGTACTTC.

This chain's CDR3 is CASSLFSGANTEAFF. In DNA form, the CDR3 reads TGTGCCAGCAGTTTATTTTCGGGGGCGAACACTGAAGCTTTCTTT. V gene TRBV27 combines with J gene TRBJ1-1; TRBD1 might be the D (6 bases). The V gene lost 1 base and the J gene lost 1 base, with 10 bases spanning the gap. The CDR3 has 15 residues. The germline gives CDR1 MNHEY, CDR2 SMNVEV (reference sequence).